This entry is about one TCR beta chain. Its antigen remains unknown. A second PCR, run for roughly 7 to 12 cycles, used a sample-barcoded 5' primer plus a J-beta primer mix. Every cDNA molecule carried a tag from a template-switch adaptor bearing 12 random nucleotides. CDR3-containing paired-end reads numbered at least 3 million in each sample. TCRdb reprocessed the 5' RACE reads via MiXCR and lists one record per CDR3 protein. The sample consists of around 820,000 distinct CDR3 sequences, approximately 25% of them appearing once. The source of the sample is a study of blood T cells in healthy people across ages. The authors drew about 9.5 milliliters of peripheral blood from each donor. Findings of the study overall: While age rose, TCR beta diversity per million T cells dropped in a roughly linear way.

Trimming pared 7 bases from V and 6 bases from J, leaving 21 bases between. CDR1 is MNHEY and CDR2 is SVGEGT in the germline V gene. This CDR3 contains 15 residues. These data were also reused for a study on T cells of mothers and their children.

The origin of this receptor is a boy aged 10-17 years in good health. The sample was blood. V gene TRBV6-2 or TRBV6-3 combines with J gene TRBJ2-5; TRBD2 might be the D (6 bases). The CDR3 sequence is CASNAGLIRGKTQYF. In nucleotides, the CDR3 is TGTGCCAGCAACGCGGGACTCATCCGAGGAAAGACCCAGTACTTC.